This is a list of T cell receptor beta chains from one sample in a study of CD8+ T cells in alopecia areata. Repertoires were generated with immunoSEQ multiplex PCR, while TCRdb's copy carries only in-frame clones and drops some. The table lists 98,000 or so clones, 55% to 75% of them singletons. Sequenced input: CD8+ T cells sorted from blood. All receptors derive from a human donor in good health. Each CDR3 is given with its conserved first and last residue. Each record gives: D gene, V gene, J gene, clone size, CDR3 protein, CDR3 DNA. The D gene is left open where the match is weak. Clone size is stated in some rows and not others, as once, few, many or a class when expanded.

.	TRBV18	TRBJ2-3	few	CASSPPEQAYWGPDTQYF	TGTGCCAGCTCACCTCCTGAGCAGGCCTACTGGGGGCCAGATACGCAGTATTTT
.	TRBV13	TRBJ2-2	few	CASNYFYTGELFF	TGTGCCAGCAATTACTTTTACACCGGGGAGCTGTTTTTT
.	TRBV5-4	TRBJ2-2	.	CASSYGTYTGELFF	TGTGCCAGCAGCTATGGGACTTACACCGGGGAGCTGTTTTTT
TRBD2	TRBV28	TRBJ2-7	.	CASSLITSGDEEQYF	TGTGCCAGCAGTTTAATCACTAGCGGGGATGAAGAGCAGTACTTC
TRBD1	TRBV19	TRBJ1-5	few	CASRTQGAGQPQHF	TGTGCCAGCCGAACCCAGGGGGCGGGTCAGCCCCAGCATTTT
.	TRBV19	TRBJ2-1	.	CASSTMGGPWNEQFF	TGTGCCAGTAGTACCATGGGGGGGCCGTGGAATGAGCAGTTCTTC
.	TRBV9	TRBJ2-3	.	CASSVGPGGTDTQYF	TGTGCCAGCAGCGTAGGACCCGGGGGCACAGATACGCAGTATTTT
.	TRBV4-1	TRBJ1-5	.	CASSQVGGAGQPQHF	TGCGCCAGCAGCCAGGTGGGGGGCGCGGGGCAGCCCCAGCATTTT
.	TRBV5-6	TRBJ2-3	.	CASSRHPDTQYF	TGTGCCAGCAGCCGCCACCCGGATACGCAGTATTTT
.	TRBV28	TRBJ1-5	few	CASSLRGDQPQHF	TGTGCCAGCAGTTTGCGGGGGGATCAGCCCCAGCATTTT
.	TRBV13	TRBJ1-1	few	CASSFYRLTSGEAFF	TGTGCCAGCAGCTTTTATCGTCTGACTTCTGGGGAAGCTTTCTTT
.	TRBV7-6	TRBJ2-3	.	CASSSSGVADTQYF	TGTGCCAGCAGCTCTAGTGGGGTGGCAGATACGCAGTATTTT
TRBD1	TRBV29-1	TRBJ1-5	.	CSVATGAHGNQPQHF	TGCAGCGTTGCGACAGGGGCTCATGGCAATCAGCCCCAGCATTTT
.	TRBV7-9	TRBJ1-3	few	CASSLVGDSEATIYF	TGTGCCAGCAGCTTAGTTGGGGACTCAGAGGCCACCATATATTTT
.	TRBV28	TRBJ1-2	few	CASSSARSGGYTF	TGTGCCAGCAGTTCCGCCAGATCGGGAGGCTACACCTTC
TRBD1	TRBV7-9	TRBJ2-1	.	CASSLDWTGGYNEQFF	TGTGCCAGCAGCTTAGACTGGACAGGGGGATACAATGAGCAGTTCTTC
TRBD1	TRBV4-1	TRBJ2-5	.	CASSPSRGRETQYF	TGCGCCAGCAGCCCCTCCAGGGGGCGGGAGACCCAGTACTTC
TRBD2	TRBV13	TRBJ2-7	.	CASSQGLAGARDTYEQYF	TGTGCCAGCAGCCAGGGACTAGCGGGGGCCCGAGATACCTACGAGCAGTACTTC
TRBD2	TRBV13	TRBJ2-5	once	CASSTHTGAWDSGGNQETQYF	TGTGCCAGCAGCACCCACACGGGGGCGTGGGATAGCGGGGGCAATCAAGAGACCCAGTACTTC
TRBD1	TRBV13	TRBJ1-6	.	CASSSGWTGNSPLHF	TGTGCCAGCAGCTCCGGGTGGACAGGTAATTCACCCCTCCACTTT
.	TRBV27	TRBJ2-5	.	CASSLVYQETQYF	TGTGCCAGCAGTTTAGTGTACCAAGAGACCCAGTACTTC
.	TRBV4-1	TRBJ1-1	.	CASSQDPRAWNTEAFF	TGCGCCAGCAGCCAAGACCCCCGGGCCTGGAACACTGAAGCTTTCTTT
TRBD1	TRBV9	TRBJ2-1	.	CASSPSGGDEQFF	TGTGCCAGCAGCCCATCAGGGGGAGATGAGCAGTTCTTC
TRBD1	TRBV29-1	TRBJ2-7	few	CSAFRDSSYEQYF	TGCAGCGCTTTCCGGGACAGCTCCTACGAGCAGTACTTC
.	TRBV10-3	TRBJ2-5	few	CAISQGYRQQETQYF	TGTGCCATCAGTCAAGGGTATCGCCAACAAGAGACCCAGTACTTC
TRBD1	TRBV12-5	TRBJ2-7	.	CASGWKVAGGSNEQYF	TGTGCTAGTGGTTGGAAGGTGGCAGGGGGCTCTAACGAGCAGTACTTC
.	TRBV4-3	TRBJ2-5	.	CASSQDFGETQYF	TGCGCCAGCAGCCAAGATTTTGGGGAGACCCAGTACTTC
TRBD1	TRBV9	TRBJ1-2	.	CASSPGGQGNYGYTF	TGTGCCAGCAGCCCGGGGGGACAGGGGAACTATGGCTACACCTTC
TRBD1	TRBV13	TRBJ1-1	once	CASSRGTGKEAFF	TGTGCCAGCAGCAGGGGGACAGGGAAGGAAGCTTTCTTT
.	TRBV19	TRBJ2-1	few	CASSIDIYNEQFF	TGTGCCAGTAGTATAGACATTTACAATGAGCAGTTCTTC
.	TRBV10-3	TRBJ2-3	medium-sized	CAISEQISTDTQYF	TGTGCCATCAGTGAACAGATTAGCACAGATACGCAGTATTTT
TRBD1	TRBV5-6	TRBJ1-6	once	CASSSDRVVGPYNSPLHF	TGTGCCAGCAGCTCCGACAGGGTGGTGGGGCCCTATAATTCACCCCTCCACTTT
TRBD2	TRBV11-2	TRBJ2-1	.	CASSWGLAYNEQFF	TGTGCCAGCAGCTGGGGACTAGCCTACAATGAGCAGTTCTTC
TRBD1	TRBV10-3	TRBJ2-7	few	CAISEIGPGQGTSF	TGTGCCATCAGTGAGATCGGCCCGGGACAGGGTACCAGCTTC
.	TRBV5-6	TRBJ2-3	many	CASSLLGSTDTQYF	TGTGCCAGCAGCTTGCTGGGGAGCACAGATACGCAGTATTTT
TRBD2	TRBV11-2	TRBJ2-3	.	CASSRPGGPFDTQYF	TGTGCCAGCAGCCGCCCGGGGGGTCCCTTTGATACGCAGTATTTT
TRBD1	TRBV6-5	TRBJ1-2	.	CASSYWTGGNYGYTF	TGTGCCAGCAGTTACTGGACAGGGGGAAACTATGGCTACACCTTC
.	TRBV13	TRBJ2-5	.	CASSLGTGPEGTQYF	TGTGCCAGCAGCTTAGGCACGGGGCCCGAAGGGACCCAGTACTTC
.	TRBV28	TRBJ2-7	.	CASRSGYYEQYF	TGTGCCAGCAGGTCCGGATATTACGAGCAGTACTTC
.	TRBV28	TRBJ1-6	.	CASSFIPGYNSPLHF	TGTGCCAGCAGTTTCATTCCGGGATACAATTCACCCCTCCACTTT
.	TRBV5-4	TRBJ2-3	few	CASNFWGPTDTQYF	TGTGCCAGCAATTTTTGGGGCCCCACAGATACGCAGTATTTT
TRBD1	TRBV6-1	TRBJ1-6	.	CASSPGTGGSPLHF	TGTGCCAGCAGCCCCGGGACAGGGGGTTCACCCCTCCACTTT